These 14 T cell receptor beta chains came from one sample sequenced in a study of cytomegalovirus exposure and HLA in healthy donors. Assay: immunoSEQ multiplex PCR; the TCRdb copy retains only in-frame clones and omits some. The sample lists 250,000 to 350,000 clones, roughly 88% occurring once. The sample taken for sequencing was PBMCs. Receptors were obtained from a woman aged 18-30 years in good health and CMV-seronegative.

The rearrangement joins TRBV27 to TRBJ2-5; D possibly corresponds to TRBD1 (5 bases). CDR1 and CDR2 (germline): MNHEY, SMNVEV (reference sequence). V lost 5 bases and J lost 4, with 8 bases in between. The CDR3 is 12 amino acids. The CDR3 DNA reads as TGTGCCAGCAGTAAAAGGGGAGAGACCCAGTACTTC. Encoded protein: CASSKRGETQYF.

The V gene is TRBV28, the J gene TRBJ2-1; D is undetermined. Trimming removed 4 bases at V and 10 bases at J, with 8 bases between. Germline loops: CDR1 MDHEN, CDR2 SYDVKM. CDR3 length: 11 amino acids. The CDR3 spells CASSSAREQFF. CDR3 in DNA: TGTGCCAGCAGTTCCGCCAGAGAGCAGTTCTTC.

This clone was seen only once. The J gene is TRBJ1-2, the V gene TRBV25-1; 7 bases are shared with TRBD1. Trimming took 3 bases from V and 8 from J; bases not matched to a gene: 12. CDR3 length equals 15 residues. Looked up from germline, CDR1 is MGHDK and CDR2 is SYGVNS. The DNA for the CDR3 is TGTGCCAGCAGTGAGAGACAGGGCTCCATTGGGGGCTACACCTTC. Translated, it gives CASSERQGSIGGYTF.

The CDR3, as DNA: TGTGCCAGCAGCGCGGGTCAGGGGATCGATGGCTACACCTTC. Encoded protein: CASSAGQGIDGYTF. V and J are TRBV9 and TRBJ1-2, with D possibly matching TRBD1 (6 bases). Trimming left V 3 bases short and J 6 bases short, with 15 bases between. The CDR3 sequence is 14 residues long. Germline V CDR1 and CDR2: SGDLS, YYNGEE.

V is TRBV28 and J is TRBJ1-2, with a weak D call TRBD1 (5 bases). V dropped 3 bases and J dropped 6 bases, with 14 bases sitting between them. Germline V gene sequence: CDR1 MDHEN, CDR2 SYDVKM. The CDR3 contains 14 residues. As DNA, the CDR3 is TGTGCCAGCAGTTTCAGGGCCCTTTATCATGGCTACACCTTC. The encoded protein is CASSFRALYHGYTF.

This clone was recorded at least ten times. The rearrangement uses TRBV5-4 and TRBJ2-7; 7 bases are a match to TRBD2. V lost 1 base and J lost 5; bases outside the gene matches: 9. Germline V gene data show CDR1 as SGHNT and CDR2 as YYREEE (reference sequence). There are 15 residues in the CDR3. The CDR3 loop is CASSLFGTTLDEQYF. The DNA of the CDR3 is TGTGCCAGCAGCTTGTTTGGGACTACCCTTGACGAGCAGTACTTC.

The table lists this clone with a few counts. Other nucleotide sequences in the sample specify the same CDR3. The chain employs TRBV6-5 and TRBJ2-7; D may be TRBD2 (6 bases). V dropped 2 bases and J dropped 3 bases, with 8 bases sitting between them. CDR3 length: 13 residues. CDR1 is MNHEY and CDR2 is SVGAGI in the germline V gene. CDR3 nucleotides: TGTGCCAGCAGTTACGCGGGAAGCTACGAGCAGTACTTC. This sequence encodes CASSYAGSYEQYF.

V and J are TRBV6-5 and TRBJ2-6; D is perhaps TRBD1 (5 bases). The germline V gene encodes CDR1 MNHEY and CDR2 SVGAGI. Between the trimmed V and J ends, which lost 4 bases and 0 bases, there was a span of 10 bases. The CDR3 runs to 16 residues. The CDR3 spells CASSSQDSSGANVLTF. In DNA form, the CDR3 reads TGTGCCAGCAGTTCCCAAGACAGCTCTGGGGCCAACGTCCTGACTTTC.

The V and J genes are TRBV7-9 and TRBJ2-7; D is ambiguous. CDR3 length: 12 amino acids. V gave up 7 bases and J gave up 6 bases, with 13 bases separating them. CDR1 is SEHNR and CDR2 is FQNEAQ in the germline V gene (reference sequence). The CDR3 nucleotides are TGTGCCAGCACCCTAGAGGAGCGCGAGCAGTACTTC. Translation: CASTLEEREQYF.

The chain links TRBV7-8 to TRBJ1-3; 8 nucleotides match TRBD1. In germline, CDR1 is SGHVS, CDR2 FQNEAQ. V gave up 4 bases and J gave up 3 bases; unmatched junction bases: 5. CDR3 length equals 15 residues. The CDR3 spells CASSSDRGDGNTIYF. In nucleotides, the CDR3 is TGTGCCAGCAGCTCAGACAGGGGAGATGGAAACACCATATATTTT.

The J gene is TRBJ2-5, the V gene TRBV19, with TRBD1 matching over 9 bases. Germline loops: CDR1 LNHDA, CDR2 SQIVND (reference sequence). There are 17 residues in the CDR3. V lost 3 bases, J lost 5 bases, and 13 bases stayed unmatched. The CDR3 bases are TGTGCCAGTAGTATCGCCAGGGGGACAGGGTGGAGTGAGACCCAGTACTTC. Its translation is CASSIARGTGWSETQYF. Full variable domain (rest looked up from reference TRBV19 and TRBJ2-5): DGGITQSPKYLFRKEGQNVTLSCEQNLNHDAMYWYRQDPGQGLRLIYYSQIVNDFQKGDIAEGYSVSREKKESFPLTVTSAQKNPTAFYLCASSIARGTGWSETQYFGPGTRLLVL.

This clone has a handful of counts. This sequence joins TRBV28 and TRBJ2-1; 7 nucleotides match TRBD2. CDR3 length equals 14 residues. The germline CDR1 and CDR2 sequences are MDHEN and SYDVKM. The V gene end was trimmed by 8 bases and the J gene end by 1 base; junction bases not matched to a gene: 5. CDR3 region: CASSREQSYNEQFF. CDR3 DNA sequence: TGTGCCAGCTCGCGGGAGCAATCCTACAATGAGCAGTTCTTC.

Only a few counts were recorded for this clone. The rearrangement joins TRBV15 to TRBJ2-7, with a weak D call TRBD1 (6 bases). V gave up 4 bases and J gave up 2 bases, with 18 bases separating them. This CDR3 is 16 amino acids long. Germline lookup yields CDR1 LNHNV and CDR2 YYDKDF (reference sequence). The CDR3 protein is CATSKTPTGIAYEQYF. The CDR3 DNA sequence: TGTGCCACCAGCAAAACCCCAACAGGGATCGCCTACGAGCAGTACTTC. Supplemented by reference TRBV15 and TRBJ2-7, the full variable domain reads DAMVIQNPRYQVTQFGKPVTLSCSQTLNHNVMYWYQQKSSQAPKLLFHYYDKDFNNEADTPDNFQSRRPNTSFCFLDIRSPGLGDTAMYLCATSKTPTGIAYEQYFGPGTRLTVT.

The chain carries TRBV19 and TRBJ2-1; D tentatively reads TRBD1 or TRBD2 (5 bases each). This CDR3 has 15 residues. Germline lookup yields CDR1 LNHDA and CDR2 SQIVND (reference sequence). V was cut by 4 bases and J by 2 bases, with 12 bases left in between. The CDR3 DNA is TGTGCCAGTAGTACAGAGGGGAGTACCTACAATGAGCAGTTCTTC. It is translated as CASSTEGSTYNEQFF.